This T cell receptor beta chain comes out of a study of T cell changes during pregnancy in multiple sclerosis. The repertoire was sequenced with immunoSEQ multiplex PCR; TCRdb's copy has only in-frame clones and lacks some. The data show 90,000 to 95,000 clones, with over 80% seen just once and around 4% held by the top ten. The CDR3 totals 13 residues. Trimming shortened V by 0 bases and J by 3 bases, and 3 bases separated the two germline ends. The germline gives CDR1 SGHAT, CDR2 FQNNGV. The rearrangement joins TRBV11-2 to TRBJ1-5; D call uncertain. The sequenced sample was peripheral blood, obtained in the first trimester of pregnancy. The sequence was obtained from a female donor with multiple sclerosis, enrolled in a pregnancy study. The CDR3 loop reads CASSLDLNQPQHF. CDR3 in DNA: TGTGCCAGCAGCTTAGACCTCAATCAGCCCCAGCATTTT.